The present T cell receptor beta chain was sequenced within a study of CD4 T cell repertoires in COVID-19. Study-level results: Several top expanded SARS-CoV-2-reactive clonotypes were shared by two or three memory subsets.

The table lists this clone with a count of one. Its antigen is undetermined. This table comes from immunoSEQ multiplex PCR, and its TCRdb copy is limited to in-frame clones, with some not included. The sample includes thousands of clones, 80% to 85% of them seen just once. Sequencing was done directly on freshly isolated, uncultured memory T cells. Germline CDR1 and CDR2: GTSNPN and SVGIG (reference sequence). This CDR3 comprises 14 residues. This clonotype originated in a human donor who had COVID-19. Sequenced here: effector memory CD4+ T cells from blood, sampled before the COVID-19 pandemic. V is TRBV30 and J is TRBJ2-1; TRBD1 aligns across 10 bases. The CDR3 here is CAIGTGVSYNEQFF. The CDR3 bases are TGTGCGATTGGGACAGGGGTCTCCTACAATGAGCAGTTCTTC.